The 18 T cell receptor beta chains presented below share a single source sample, sequenced in a study of control samples from healthy donors and cancer patients. TCRdb's table, derived via immunoSEQ multiplex PCR, lists solely in-frame clones and lacks some. This table has about 180,000 clones, around 91% appearing once. The material sequenced was blood. All receptors derive from a woman between 45 and 60 years old in good health.

This chain connects TRBV20-1 to TRBJ1-1, with D unresolved. The germline V gene encodes CDR1 DFQATT and CDR2 SNEGSKA (reference sequence). This CDR3 is 11 amino acids long. Trimming cost V 1 base and J 5 bases, with 5 bases left between them. The CDR3 DNA sequence: TGCAGTGCTAGAGGTCCTACTGAAGCTTTCTTT. Translating it yields CSARGPTEAFF.

V usage is TRBV5-3 and J usage is TRBJ2-6; TRBD1 matches at 8 bases. Being an ORF, TRBV5-3 has a function that is uncertain. The CDR3 runs 15 residues. The V segment lost 7 bases and the J segment 2 bases; nucleotides outside the gene matches: 5. CDR3 nucleotides: TGTGCCAGAGAACGCAGGGGGCCTGGGGCCAACGTCCTGACTTTC. This encodes CARERRGPGANVLTF.

The genes are TRBV9 and TRBJ2-1, with D possibly matching TRBD2 (6 bases). This CDR3 is built from 16 residues. Per the germline V gene, CDR1 is SGDLS and CDR2 is YYNGEE. The V gene lost 2 bases and the J gene lost 0 bases, with 12 bases spanning the gap. The CDR3 bases are TGTGCCAGCAGCGTCCTACCGGGACTCTCCTACAATGAGCAGTTCTTC. Translation gives CASSVLPGLSYNEQFF.

Comment on this clone: This CDR3 is also generated by other DNA sequences in the sample. V gene TRBV18 combines with J gene TRBJ2-5; possibly TRBD2 for D (5 bases). Germline CDR1 and CDR2: KGHSH and LQKENI. Trimming stripped 2 bases from V and 2 bases from J, with 15 bases between. The CDR3 has 16 residues. CDR3 coding DNA: TGTGCCAGCTCACCAAGTTTGATAACGGGGCAAGAGACCCAGTACTTC. This translates into CASSPSLITGQETQYF.

This chain joins TRBV6-5 and TRBJ1-1, with no clear D. The ends were cut back, 1 base at V and 1 base at J, with 10 bases in the middle. CDR3 length: 15 amino acids. Germline CDR1 reads MNHEY; CDR2 reads SVGAGI. DNA of the CDR3: TGTGCCAGCAGTTACTTAGGCAGATCGAACACTGAAGCTTTCTTT. Its translation: CASSYLGRSNTEAFF.

Of note for this clone: The CDR3 ends on some other residue instead of the conserved phenylalanine or tryptophan, so this is likely a read error. The chain is built from TRBV7-3 and TRBJ1-6, with TRBD1 as a possible D gene (6 bases). The CDR3 totals 15 residues. Germline-derived CDR1 and CDR2 are SGHTA and FQGTGA. DNA for the CDR3: TGTGCCAGCAGCCTAAACCCAGGGGTTCGTTCACCTCTCCACTCT. This encodes CASSLNPGVRSPLHS.

This rearrangement joins TRBV28 to TRBJ1-2; a weak D match, TRBD1 (6 bases). V was shortened by 5 bases and J by 4 bases, with 11 bases between the two germline ends. The CDR3 sequence is 13 residues long. Looked up from germline, CDR1 is MDHEN and CDR2 is SYDVKM. CDR3 coding DNA: TGTGCCAGCAGTGTAACAGGGAGCTATGGCTACACCTTC. It encodes CASSVTGSYGYTF.

V usage is TRBV5-4 and J usage is TRBJ2-5; D unclear. The CDR3 is 14 amino acids. The V end lost 3 bases, the J end lost 0 bases, and 9 bases lay between the germline ends. Germline values: CDR1 SGHNT, CDR2 YYREEE (reference sequence). The CDR3: CASSWLENQETQYF. The DNA for the CDR3 is TGTGCCAGCAGCTGGCTGGAGAACCAAGAGACCCAGTACTTC.

This chain links TRBV27 with TRBJ2-3; possible D gene TRBD2, 6 bases. The CDR3 has 15 amino acids. The germline gives CDR1 MNHEY, CDR2 SMNVEV (reference sequence). V lost 2 bases, J lost 3 bases, and 12 bases lay in between. CDR3 bases: TGTGCCAGCAGTTTAGGTCTAGCGCAAACAGATACGCAGTATTTT. This codes for CASSLGLAQTDTQYF.

Details on this clone: Additional DNA sequences in this sample encode the identical CDR3. V gene TRBV9 combines with J gene TRBJ2-5; D gene unclear. V lost 0 bases and J 1 base, leaving 7 bases between the germline ends. CDR3 length: 14 amino acids. Germline values: CDR1 SGDLS, CDR2 YYNGEE. CDR3 residues: CASSVAGGQETQYF. CDR3 sequence (DNA): TGTGCCAGCAGCGTAGCGGGCGGCCAAGAGACCCAGTACTTC.

Only one count was recorded for this clone. V and J are TRBV6-5 and TRBJ2-1; no clear D. Germline CDR1 is MNHEY and CDR2 is SVGAGI. Trimming removed 6 bases at V and 0 bases at J, with 15 bases between. The CDR3 runs to 16 residues. The CDR3 spells CASRYARQSSYNEQFF. CDR3 nucleotides: TGTGCCAGCAGGTACGCACGGCAGAGCTCCTACAATGAGCAGTTCTTC.

V and J are TRBV5-1 and TRBJ2-7; 9 bases line up with TRBD1. Germline V gene sequence: CDR1 SGHRS, CDR2 YFSETQ. The CDR3 contains 14 residues. J gave up 2 bases and V 6 bases, and 6 bases lay outside the gene matches. The CDR3 spells CASNAGTGTYEQYF. The CDR3 DNA is TGCGCCAGCAACGCGGGGACAGGGACCTACGAGCAGTACTTC. Drawing the rest from reference TRBV5-1 and TRBJ2-7, the complete variable domain is KAGVTQTPRYLIKTRGQQVTLSCSPISGHRSVSWYQQTPGQGLQFLFEYFSETQRNKGNFPGRFSGRQFSNSRSEMNVSTLELGDSALYLCASNAGTGTYEQYFGPGTRLTVT.

This clone showed up just once. J is TRBJ1-2 and V is TRBV5-1; 7 bases agree with TRBD1. With 7 bases clipped from V and 2 bases from J, the junction kept 8 bases outside the gene matches. The CDR3 extends over 14 amino acids. Germline loops: CDR1 SGHRS, CDR2 YFSETQ. CDR3 nucleotide sequence: TGCGCCAGCGACCCGGGACAGACCAACTATGGCTACACCTTC. Translating it yields CASDPGQTNYGYTF.

The count of this clone is one. The J gene is TRBJ1-1, the V gene TRBV27, with D unclear. Trimming took 3 bases from V and 0 from J, leaving 8 bases between them. The germline gives CDR1 MNHEY, CDR2 SMNVEV (reference sequence). This CDR3 has 14 amino acids. CDR3 coding DNA: TGTGCCAGCAGTTTCTCTGGGCTGAACACTGAAGCTTTCTTT. This codes for CASSFSGLNTEAFF.

V usage is TRBV5-1 and J usage is TRBJ1-2, with 9 bases identical to TRBD1. J was trimmed by 6 bases and V by 3 bases; bases with no gene match: 15. Germline CDR1 and CDR2: SGHRS and YFSETQ. The CDR3 spans 17 residues. DNA of the CDR3: TGCGCCAGCAGCTCCACAGGGGGCGCATCAGCTTTCCATGGCTACACCTTC. Its translation: CASSSTGGASAFHGYTF.

This chain joins TRBV9 and TRBJ2-1; D is unclear. The CDR3 is 14 amino acids. Germline V lookup: CDR1 SGDLS, CDR2 YYNGEE. Trimming removed 4 bases at V and 6 bases at J, with 14 bases between. The DNA for the CDR3 is TGTGCCAGCAGCATTAGATTTTCCCCCAATGAGCAGTTCTTC. This sequence encodes CASSIRFSPNEQFF. The variable domain in full, completed from reference TRBV9 and TRBJ2-1, reads DSGVTQTPKHLITATGQRVTLRCSPRSGDLSVYWYQQSLDQGLQFLIQYYNGEERAKGNILERFSAQQFPDLHSELNLSSLELGDSALYFCASSIRFSPNEQFFGPGTRLTVL.

V is TRBV19 and J is TRBJ2-1; 12 positions agree with TRBD2. Losses at the gene ends were 8 bases for V and 0 bases for J; bases not matched to a gene: 11. The CDR3 extends over 18 amino acids. Germline assignment: CDR1 LNHDA and CDR2 SQIVND (reference sequence). In nucleotides, the CDR3 is TGTGCCAGTGGCGGCCTCGGACTAGCGGGGAGCTCCTACAATGAGCAGTTCTTC. This encodes CASGGLGLAGSSYNEQFF.

This clone was counted a single time. V usage is TRBV28 and J usage is TRBJ1-2; D is perhaps TRBD1 (5 bases). Germline assignment: CDR1 MDHEN and CDR2 SYDVKM. The CDR3 consists of 14 residues. V was trimmed by 6 bases and J by 7 bases, leaving 18 bases between them. The CDR3 is CASSRSRAESGYTF. DNA for the CDR3: TGTGCCAGCAGCAGATCCAGGGCCGAGTCTGGCTACACCTTC.